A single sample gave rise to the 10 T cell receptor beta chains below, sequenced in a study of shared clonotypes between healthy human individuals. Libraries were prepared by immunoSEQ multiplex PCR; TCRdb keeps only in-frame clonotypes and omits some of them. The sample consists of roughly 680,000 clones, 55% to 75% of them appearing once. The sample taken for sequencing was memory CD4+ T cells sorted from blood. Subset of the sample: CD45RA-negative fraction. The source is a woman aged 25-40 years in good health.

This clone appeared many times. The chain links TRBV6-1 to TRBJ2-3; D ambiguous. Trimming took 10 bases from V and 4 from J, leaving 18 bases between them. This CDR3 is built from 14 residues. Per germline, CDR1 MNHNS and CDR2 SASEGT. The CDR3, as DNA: TGTGCCACCCTGCCTCTGCAACAATCAGATACGCAGTATTTT. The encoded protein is CATLPLQQSDTQYF.

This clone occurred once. The CDR3 region is CASRGQQGDQPQHF. The CDR3 coding sequence is TGTGCCAGCAGGGGGCAGCAGGGAGATCAGCCCCAGCATTTT. This chain joins TRBV28 and TRBJ1-5; possible D gene TRBD1, 5 bases. Germline CDR1 reads MDHEN; CDR2 reads SYDVKM. Trimming stripped 6 bases from V and 5 bases from J, with 14 bases between. This CDR3 is built from 14 residues.

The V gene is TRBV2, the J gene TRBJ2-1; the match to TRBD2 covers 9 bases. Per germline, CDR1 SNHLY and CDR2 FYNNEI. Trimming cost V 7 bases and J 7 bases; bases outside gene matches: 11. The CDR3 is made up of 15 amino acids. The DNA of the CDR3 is TGTGCCAGCAAAACCGGGACTAGCTCGGGGAATGAGCAGTTCTTC. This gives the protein CASKTGTSSGNEQFF.

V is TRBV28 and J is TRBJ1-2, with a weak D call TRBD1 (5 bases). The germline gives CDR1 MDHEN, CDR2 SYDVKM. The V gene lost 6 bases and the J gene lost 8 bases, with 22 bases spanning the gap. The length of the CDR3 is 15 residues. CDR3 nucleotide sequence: TGTGCCAGCAGAACGTTTGACAGTTCGAGGTCGGGCTACACCTTC. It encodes CASRTFDSSRSGYTF.

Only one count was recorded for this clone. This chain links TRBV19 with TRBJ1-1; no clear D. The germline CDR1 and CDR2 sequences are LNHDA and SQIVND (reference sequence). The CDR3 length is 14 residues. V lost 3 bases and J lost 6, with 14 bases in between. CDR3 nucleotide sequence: TGTGCCAGTAGTATGGGGTTAAAGTGGTCTGAAGCTTTCTTT. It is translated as CASSMGLKWSEAFF. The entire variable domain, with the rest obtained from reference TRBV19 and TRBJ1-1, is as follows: DGGITQSPKYLFRKEGQNVTLSCEQNLNHDAMYWYRQDPGQGLRLIYYSQIVNDFQKGDIAEGYSVSREKKESFPLTVTSAQKNPTAFYLCASSMGLKWSEAFFGQGTRLTVV.

CDR3 coding DNA: TGTGCCAGCAGTCTCCTAGCGGGACTCACAGATACGCAGTATTTT. As protein: CASSLLAGLTDTQYF. This chain connects TRBV2 to TRBJ2-3; 9 bases fit TRBD2. The ends lost 5 bases at V and 2 bases at J; junction bases unmatched: 5. The germline gives CDR1 SNHLY, CDR2 FYNNEI. The CDR3 spans 15 residues.

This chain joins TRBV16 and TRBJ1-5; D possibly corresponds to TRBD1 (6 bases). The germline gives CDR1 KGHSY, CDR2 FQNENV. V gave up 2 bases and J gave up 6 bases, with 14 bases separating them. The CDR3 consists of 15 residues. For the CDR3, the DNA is TGTGCCAGCAGCCAAGGAGAACAGGGAGGTCAGCCCCAGCATTTT. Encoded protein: CASSQGEQGGQPQHF.

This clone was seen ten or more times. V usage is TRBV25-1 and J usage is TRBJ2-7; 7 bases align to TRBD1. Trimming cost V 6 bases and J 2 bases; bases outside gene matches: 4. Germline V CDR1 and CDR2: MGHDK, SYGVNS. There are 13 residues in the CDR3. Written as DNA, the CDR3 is TGTGCCAGCAGCCGGGGACAGCCCTACGAGCAGTACTTC. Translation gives CASSRGQPYEQYF.

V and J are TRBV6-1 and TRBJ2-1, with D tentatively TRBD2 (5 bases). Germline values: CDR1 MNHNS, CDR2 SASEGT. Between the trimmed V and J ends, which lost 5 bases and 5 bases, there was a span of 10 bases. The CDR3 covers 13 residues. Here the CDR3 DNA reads TGTGCCAGCAGTTATTCCGGGGACAATGAGCAGTTCTTC. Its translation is CASSYSGDNEQFF.

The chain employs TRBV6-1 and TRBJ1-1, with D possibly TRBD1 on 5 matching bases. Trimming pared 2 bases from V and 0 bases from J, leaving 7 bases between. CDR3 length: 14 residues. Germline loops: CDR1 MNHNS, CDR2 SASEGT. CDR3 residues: CASSEHRLNTEAFF. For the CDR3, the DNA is TGTGCCAGCAGTGAACACAGGCTGAACACTGAAGCTTTCTTT.